This T cell receptor beta chain stems from a study of blood T cell repertoires in COVID-19. Study background: Samples of COVID-19 (acute and convalescent) were obtained from the United States, Italy and Spain.

The study recruited people aged roughly 18 to 89 years across around 23 US areas. Participant-given clinical history determined each cohort assignment. Trimming removed 0 bases from V and 7 bases from J, with 10 bases in between. Per germline, CDR1 WNHNN and CDR2 SYGVQD (reference sequence). CDR3 length: 13 residues. In the source study's methods: Amplification from reference gene primers served as the basis for estimated nucleated cell counts. Produced via immunoSEQ multiplex PCR; TCRdb's table is partial and in-frame only. D and trimming were read from the DNA, whereas the V and J calls and clone size are those reported in that table. In the table there are 200,000 or so clones, 85% to 90% of which are singletons.

The specimen sequenced was PBMCs or T cells enriched from blood (not recorded which). This receptor was taken from a woman under 30 in a cohort exposed to, infected with or recovered from COVID-19 (not recorded which). The chain links TRBV10-1 to TRBJ2-7; D possibly corresponds to TRBD2 (6 bases). CDR3 coding DNA: TGCGCCAGCAGTGAGTCCGGGGGTGGTGAGCAGTACTTC. Residues: CASSESGGGEQYF.